The next 18 T cell receptor beta chains were all read from a single sample in a study of Graves' ophthalmopathy and Graves' hyperthyroidism. For repertoire sequencing, the TCR beta CDR3 regions were amplified from RNA transcripts. The workflow started with a first-round RT-PCR run with HTBI primers and then moved on to a second-round multiplex PCR. TCRdb re-called the multiplex PCR reads through MiXCR, storing one row per CDR3 protein. Altogether about 160,000 distinct CDR3 sequences are present, about two fifths being singletons, with the ten largest covering roughly 8.9%. What was sequenced was peripheral blood. Receptors originate from a man in his thirties or forties with Graves' ophthalmopathy.

The table lists this clonotype with many counts. The chain employs TRBV4-1 and TRBJ2-5; D assignment may be TRBD1 or TRBD2 (5 bases each). This CDR3 has 16 amino acids. V lost 4 bases to trimming and J lost 2 bases, with 17 bases between them. Looked up from germline, CDR1 is MGHRA and CDR2 is YSYEKL. CDR3 amino acids: CASSRNLGAGQETQYF. Here the CDR3 DNA reads TGCGCCAGCAGCCGGAACCTTGGGGCGGGTCAAGAGACCCAGTACTTC.

V is TRBV6-2 or TRBV6-3 and J is TRBJ2-7; TRBD2 agrees at 8 bases. The V segment lost 3 bases and the J segment 2 bases; nucleotides outside the gene matches: 6. The CDR3 consists of 15 residues. The germline CDR1 and CDR2 sequences are MNHEY and SVGEGT. CDR3 sequence reads: CASSYPSGRTYEQYF. The DNA of the CDR3 is TGTGCCAGCAGTTATCCCAGCGGGAGAACCTACGAGCAGTACTTC.

There are many counts of this clonotype. The chain joins TRBV19 to TRBJ2-7, with D perhaps matching TRBD1 (5 bases). The CDR3 is 13 residues long. Looked up from germline, CDR1 is LNHDA and CDR2 is SQIVND (reference sequence). Trimming took 4 bases from V and 3 from J, leaving 10 bases between them. The CDR3 here is CASSRQTNYEQYF. The DNA of the CDR3 is TGTGCCAGTAGTAGACAGACGAACTACGAGCAGTACTTC.

This clonotype has ten or more counts. V is TRBV12-5 and J is TRBJ2-7, with 7 bases matching TRBD1. This CDR3 is 15 amino acids long. The J segment lost 0 bases and the V segment lost 6 bases, leaving 8 bases of the junction unmatched. Germline CDR1 LGHNT, CDR2 FRNRAP. The CDR3 DNA reads as TGTGCTAGTGGCTACAGGGGCGATCCCTCCTACGAGCAGTACTTC. It is translated as CASGYRGDPSYEQYF.

This clonotype appeared many times. This chain uses TRBV11-2 with TRBJ1-5, with TRBD1 matching over 7 bases. The V gene end was trimmed by 3 bases and the J gene end by 4 bases; junction bases not matched to a gene: 9. Germline CDR1 reads SGHAT; CDR2 reads FQNNGV. This CDR3 is 16 amino acids long. The CDR3 spells CASSFVPGQKNQPQHF. As DNA, the CDR3 is TGTGCCAGCAGCTTCGTCCCGGGACAGAAAAATCAGCCCCAGCATTTT.

This clonotype has ten or more counts. The chain links TRBV9 to TRBJ2-5; D remains ambiguous. In germline, CDR1 is SGDLS, CDR2 YYNGEE. The V end was cut by 3 bases, the J end by 5 bases, with 14 bases between. The CDR3 length is 14 residues. The CDR3 spells CASSGSGPTETQYF. The DNA of the CDR3 is TGTGCCAGCAGCGGCTCTGGTCCAACGGAGACCCAGTACTTC.

This clonotype was observed a few times. The V gene is TRBV6-1, the J gene TRBJ1-1; perhaps TRBD1 as D (5 bases). The germline gives CDR1 MNHNS, CDR2 SASEGT. This CDR3 region has 12 residues. V was clipped by 10 bases and J by 1 base, with 10 bases between them. DNA of the CDR3: TGTGCCACCTTGGGACGGAACACTGAAGCTTTCTTT. It codes for CATLGRNTEAFF.

The CDR3 reads CASSPRLAALYEQYF. CDR3 nucleotide sequence: TGTGCCAGCAGCCCGAGACTAGCAGCACTCTACGAGCAGTACTTC. The rearrangement links TRBV27 to TRBJ2-7; TRBD2 matches at 7 bases. Unmatched junction bases numbered 11, after V lost 6 bases and J lost 3 bases. Looked up from germline, CDR1 is MNHEY and CDR2 is SMNVEV (reference sequence). CDR3 length: 15 residues.

This clonotype was picked up many times. This chain uses TRBV11-2 with TRBJ1-2; 8 bases match TRBD1. The CDR3 has 16 amino acids. Germline CDR1 SGHAT, CDR2 FQNNGV. V lost 3 bases to trimming and J lost 2 bases; unmatched junction nucleotides: 8. The CDR3 DNA follows: TGTGCCAGCAGCTTTGACAGGGGAGGGATAAACTATGGCTACACCTTC. Its translation: CASSFDRGGINYGYTF.

This clonotype was detected ten times or more. The V call is TRBV27, the J call TRBJ1-1; 11 nucleotides match TRBD1. Per germline, CDR1 MNHEY and CDR2 SMNVEV (reference sequence). This CDR3 region has 14 residues. The V gene end was trimmed by 2 bases and the J gene end by 4 bases; junction bases not matched to a gene: 0. The CDR3 DNA reads as TGTGCCAGCAGTTTAGGGACAGGGGGCACTGAAGCTTTCTTT. Protein: CASSLGTGGTEAFF.

This clonotype is termed medium-sized. V usage is TRBV12-3 or TRBV12-4 and J usage is TRBJ1-3; no reliable D call. Deletions cut 6 bases from V and 0 bases from J, with 9 bases between. The CDR3 contains 14 residues. CDR3 sequence reads: CASRASLSGNTIYF. The CDR3 bases are TGTGCCAGCAGAGCGAGTCTCTCTGGAAACACCATATATTTT.

This clonotype has a count of ten or more. The chain joins TRBV9 to TRBJ2-2; tentative D call: TRBD2 (6 bases). This CDR3 has 17 residues. Looked up from germline, CDR1 is SGDLS and CDR2 is YYNGEE. The ends were cut back, 4 bases at V and 4 bases at J, with 20 bases in the middle. The CDR3 is CASSSRGRRVGTGELFF. As DNA, the CDR3 is TGTGCCAGCAGCTCCCGGGGGAGGCGCGTGGGCACCGGGGAGCTGTTTTTT.

The V and J genes are TRBV6-1 and TRBJ2-7, with 9 bases identical to TRBD1. Trimming at V came to 4 bases and at J to 3 bases, leaving 4 bases not matched to a gene. The germline gives CDR1 MNHNS, CDR2 SASEGT. The CDR3 loop spans 14 amino acids. CDR3 bases: TGTGCCAGCAGTGCACAGGGGGCAAACTACGAGCAGTACTTC. This translates into CASSAQGANYEQYF.

The J gene is TRBJ2-7, the V gene TRBV12-3 or TRBV12-4; D is undetermined. With 2 bases removed from V and 7 bases from J, the gap between germline ends came to 12 bases. The CDR3 extends over 13 amino acids. CDR3 nucleotides: TGTGCCAGCAGTTTATCTTCGAAGCTAGAGCAGTACTTC. This translates into CASSLSSKLEQYF.

In its sample, this clonotype was seen many times. The gene calls are TRBV7-9 and TRBJ2-5; a possible D gene is TRBD2 (6 bases). V was shortened by 4 bases and J by 4 bases, with 19 bases between the two germline ends. The CDR3 is 16 amino acids. Germline V lookup: CDR1 SEHNR, CDR2 FQNEAQ (reference sequence). This chain's CDR3 is CASSSPLGGVRETQYF. Here the CDR3 DNA reads TGTGCCAGCAGCTCCCCTTTGGGCGGGGTGCGAGAGACCCAGTACTTC.

This clonotype was counted many times. This chain links TRBV5-1 with TRBJ2-2; TRBD1 matches 7 bases. Germline-derived CDR1 and CDR2 are SGHRS and YFSETQ. V was clipped by 4 bases and J by 6 bases; unmatched bases: 9. This CDR3 region has 15 residues. The CDR3 nucleotides read TGCGCCAGCAGCCCACAGGGGCAGCGCGCCGGGGAGCTGTTTTTT. It codes for CASSPQGQRAGELFF. Full variable domain (outside the CDR3, taken from reference TRBV5-1 and TRBJ2-2): KAGVTQTPRYLIKTRGQQVTLSCSPISGHRSVSWYQQTPGQGLQFLFEYFSETQRNKGNFPGRFSGRQFSNSRSEMNVSTLELGDSALYLCASSPQGQRAGELFFGEGSRLTVL.

This clonotype was observed a single time. The chain links TRBV6-1 to TRBJ1-6; 8 bases match TRBD1. CDR3 length: 13 amino acids. Trimming cost V 11 bases and J 8 bases; bases outside gene matches: 8. CDR1 MNHNS and CDR2 SASEGT come from the germline V gene. CDR3 in DNA: TGTGCCGCTTCGACAGGGGAACATTCACCCCTCCACTTT. Translated: CAASTGEHSPLHF.

This clonotype was counted at least ten times. The V and J genes are TRBV19 and TRBJ2-2; weak D call: TRBD1 (6 bases). Deletions cut 9 bases from V and 7 bases from J, with 15 bases between. This CDR3 has 13 residues. Germline V lookup: CDR1 LNHDA, CDR2 SQIVND (reference sequence). The CDR3 here is CASSQGLGGELFF. CDR3 DNA sequence: TGTGCCAGCTCTCAGGGGCTGGGCGGGGAGCTGTTTTTT.